These 10 T cell receptor beta chains originate from one sample sequenced in a study of shared clonotypes between healthy human individuals. Here immunoSEQ multiplex PCR was the method, and the copy in TCRdb shows in-frame clones only, minus some. The sample records about 2.4 million clones, approximately 92% being singletons. Sequences were obtained from naive CD4+ T cells sorted from blood. Subset in this sample: CD45RA+ positively selected. The receptors originated from a man aged 18 to 29 in good health.

The chain uses TRBV10-1 and TRBJ1-2, with unresolved D. Germline loops: CDR1 WNHNN, CDR2 SYGVQD (reference sequence). The CDR3 is 15 amino acids. With 7 bases removed from V and 6 bases from J, the gap between germline ends came to 21 bases. In DNA form, the CDR3 reads TGCGCCAGCAAGTGGGGAGCAGAACTGGGTCATGGCTACACCTTC. It translates to CASKWGAELGHGYTF.

The V gene is TRBV18, the J gene TRBJ2-5; no reliable D call. Near its end, the DNA agrees better with TRBJ2-7, so the J call may be wrong. The CDR3 loop spans 12 amino acids. Germline-derived CDR1 and CDR2 are KGHSH and LQKENI. The CDR3 bases are TGTGCCAGCTCACCGAGTCTCCTCGAGCAGTACTTC. Protein sequence: CASSPSLLEQYF.

The V call is TRBV4-3, the J call TRBJ2-2, with D possibly being TRBD2 (6 bases). CDR1 and CDR2 (germline): LGHNA, YSLEER. Trimming cost V 1 base and J 1 base, with 10 bases left between them. This CDR3 spans 16 amino acids. The CDR3 DNA reads as TGCGCCAGCAGCCAAGTCCAAGCGGGGAACACCGGGGAGCTGTTTTTT. Protein: CASSQVQAGNTGELFF.

This rearrangement joins TRBV7-3 to TRBJ2-6; D unclear. CDR1 is SGHTA and CDR2 is FQGTGA in the germline V gene. This CDR3 comprises 15 residues. The V gene lost 2 bases and the J gene lost 4 bases, with 9 bases spanning the gap. DNA for the CDR3: TGTGCCAGCAGCTTAGTGAGCCTCGGGGCCAACGTCCTGACTTTC. As protein: CASSLVSLGANVLTF.

Of note for this clone: In the same sample, other DNA sequences code for this CDR3. V and J are TRBV2 and TRBJ1-2, with a possible D match to TRBD1 (5 bases). Germline assignment: CDR1 SNHLY and CDR2 FYNNEI. This CDR3 region has 12 residues. Trimming pared 6 bases from V and 5 bases from J, leaving 10 bases between. As DNA, the CDR3 is TGTGCCAGCAGAGAGACAGCGTATGGCTACACCTTC. It codes for CASRETAYGYTF.

The chain is built from TRBV5-1 and TRBJ2-5; tentatively, D is TRBD2 (6 bases). The CDR3 has 14 residues. Per germline, CDR1 SGHRS and CDR2 YFSETQ. Trimming shortened V by 5 bases and J by 0 bases, and 11 bases separated the two germline ends. CDR3 sequence (DNA): TGCGCCAGCAGGGAGGGATCCAACCAAGAGACCCAGTACTTC. This encodes CASREGSNQETQYF. Using reference TRBV5-1 and TRBJ2-5 for the parts outside the CDR3, the full variable domain is KAGVTQTPRYLIKTRGQQVTLSCSPISGHRSVSWYQQTPGQGLQFLFEYFSETQRNKGNFPGRFSGRQFSNSRSEMNVSTLELGDSALYLCASREGSNQETQYFGPGTRLLVL.

The chain uses TRBV5-1 and TRBJ1-4; D is perhaps TRBD1 (5 bases). CDR3 length: 15 residues. The germline V and J ends were trimmed by 4 bases and 7 bases, with 17 bases remaining between them. The V gene's germline CDR1 is SGHRS and CDR2 YFSETQ. The CDR3 DNA follows: TGCGCCAGCAGCCTGTCCCAGGGCGTCGTTGAAAAACTGTTTTTT. Its translation: CASSLSQGVVEKLFF.

The rearrangement uses TRBV29-1 and TRBJ2-1; 9 positions match TRBD1. Germline V lookup: CDR1 SQVTM, CDR2 ANQGSEA. The CDR3 length is 13 residues. V lost 6 bases and J lost 7; bases outside the gene matches: 7. Written as DNA, the CDR3 is TGCAGCGTGGGGTGGGACAGGGCGAATGAGCAGTTCTTC. It specifies CSVGWDRANEQFF.

This clone was seen only once. The chain links TRBV10-2 to TRBJ1-3, with 9 bases lining up with TRBD1. Per germline, CDR1 WSHSY and CDR2 SAAADI. The CDR3 has 14 amino acids. The trim removed 6 bases at V and 2 bases at J, leaving 2 bases unmatched. The CDR3 protein is CASSTGGAGNTIYF. The DNA of the CDR3 is TGCGCCAGCAGCACAGGGGGCGCTGGAAACACCATATATTTT.

About this clone itself: Other DNA sequences of this sample code for an identical CDR3. The CDR3 protein is CASSLGQVNTEAFF. In nucleotides, the CDR3 is TGTGCCAGTAGTCTTGGGCAGGTGAACACTGAAGCTTTCTTT. The gene calls are TRBV19 and TRBJ1-1; D ambiguous. This CDR3 is built from 14 residues. Trimming shortened V by 5 bases and J by 0 bases, and 10 bases separated the two germline ends. Germline values: CDR1 LNHDA, CDR2 SQIVND (reference sequence).